This note documents a single T cell receptor beta chain sequence. The data were obtained in a study of blood T cell repertoires in COVID-19. Study overall: The cDNA or gDNA used as material had been derived from T cells, B-cell-depleted T cells, or PBMCs.

The CDR3 has 14 amino acids. Germline V lookup: CDR1 DFQATT, CDR2 SNEGSKA (reference sequence). Trimming at V came to 3 bases and at J to 4 bases, leaving 4 bases not matched to a gene. The table came from immunoSEQ multiplex PCR; TCRdb's copy has only in-frame clones and leaves some out. The table includes 250,000 to 300,000 clones, 89% detected once. Participant reports of clinical history set cohort assignment. Cohort 3 donors were reported recovered after two negative PCRs, clearance, or symptom resolution. This TCR was recovered from a woman in her fifties or sixties who had recovered from COVID-19. This sequence joins TRBV20-1 and TRBJ1-5; TRBD1 aligns across 9 bases. Material: PBMCs or T cells enriched from blood (not recorded which). For the CDR3, the DNA is TGCAGTGCTAGTCGGGGACAGGGAAATCAGCCCCAGCATTTT. Translating gives CSASRGQGNQPQHF.